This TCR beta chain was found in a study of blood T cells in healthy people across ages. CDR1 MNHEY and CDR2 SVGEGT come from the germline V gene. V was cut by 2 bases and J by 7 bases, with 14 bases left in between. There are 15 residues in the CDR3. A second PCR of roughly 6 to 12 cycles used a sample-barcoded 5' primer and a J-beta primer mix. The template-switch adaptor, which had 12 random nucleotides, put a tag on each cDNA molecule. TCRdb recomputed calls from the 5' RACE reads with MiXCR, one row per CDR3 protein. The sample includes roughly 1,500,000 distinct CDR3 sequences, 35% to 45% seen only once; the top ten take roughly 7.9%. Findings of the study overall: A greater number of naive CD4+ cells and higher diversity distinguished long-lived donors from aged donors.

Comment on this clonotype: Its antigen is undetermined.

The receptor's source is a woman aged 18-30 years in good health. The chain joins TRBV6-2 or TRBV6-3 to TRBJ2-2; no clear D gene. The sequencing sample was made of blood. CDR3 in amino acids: CASSYGRPHGGELFF. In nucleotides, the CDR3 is TGTGCCAGCAGTTACGGGCGACCCCATGGCGGGGAGCTGTTTTTT.